This T cell receptor beta chain was profiled in a study of CXCR3-negative and CXCR3-positive naive CD8 T cells (dated by TCRdb to between 2018 and 2021). Describing the broader study: In total, roughly 140 million TRB reads were obtained, which works out to roughly 1.5 +/- 0.3 million reads per library. TRBV-TRBJ cluster analysis included naive subsets from 5 donors and memory cells from 3 donors. Diversity and physicochemical repertoire analyses were performed on 11 donors pooled from two independent experiments.

A remark on this clonotype: Its recognized antigen is unknown.

The germline V gene specifies SQVTM as CDR1 and ANQGSEA as CDR2. Spanning cysteine to phenylalanine, the CDR3 consists of 14 amino acids. The DNA is unrecorded. TCRdb names NextSeq 550 as the instrument used. The Human TCR Profiling Kit (MiLaboratory) was used to prepare UMI-labeled 5' RACE TRB cDNA libraries. The full amount of extracted RNA was used for cDNA synthesis, and the full amount of resulting cDNA was used for PCR amplification. The libraries were made side by side, with each library going through the same number of PCR cycles. The study's processing was this. With a requirement of at least two reads per UMI, MIGEC and MiXCR extracted about 56,000 +/- 9,600 unique UMI-labeled TRB cDNA molecules per library. Each library averaged 40,000 +/- 10,000 functional in-frame TRB CDR3 nucleotide clonotypes without stop codons. After each sample was downsampled to 5000 UMI-labeled TRB molecules, VDJtools was used to calculate diversity metrics such as normalized Shannon-Wiener and Chao1. For the central five CDR3 residues, VDJtools calculated physicochemical properties weighted by clonotype size, namely interaction energy, strength, volume and Kidera factor 4. Following TCRdb reprocessing, every CDR3 protein sequence forms one entry, and DNA is not provided. The V and J calls were not made by the authors but by TCRdb's processing. The sample's records list about 63,000 distinct CDR3 sequences. Clones ranked in the top ten supply 4.8% of the sample.

Overall results and qualifications from the work: Compared with CXCR3-negative naive cells, CXCR3-positive naive cells had TRB CDR3s with higher hydrophobicity (lower Kidera factor 4), lower energy, and higher strength and volume indices. Surface CD5, linked to self-reactivity in mice, was comparable between naive subsets; TCR interaction strength was therefore also inferred from TRB CDR3 physicochemical properties. Both naive subsets had comparably high repertoire diversity, while memory CD8+ T cells had much lower repertoire diversity. Within the same donor, TRBV-TRBJ usage looked similar between naive CXCR3-negative and CXCR3-positive cells, but memory cells had distinct patterns. CXCR3 expression partially decreased after cryopreservation, so most assays used freshly isolated PBMCs.

Each CD8+ T cell subset was flow-sorted in triplicate, with over 250,000 cells per subset placed directly into RLT lysis buffer. To keep memory contaminants out, a stringent definition of naive CD8+ T cells was applied: CD45RO-CCR7+CD27+CD95-. Peripheral blood mononuclear cells were isolated from buffy coats by standard density gradient centrifugation. Naive CXCR3-negative and CXCR3-positive CD8+ T cells were flow-sorted on a FACSAria III. An RNeasy Mini Kit was used to extract total RNA from the sorted cells. Here the chain combines TRBV29-1 and TRBJ1-1. The source of this sequence is a human donor in good health. Some clones in this sample may be carry-over from other donors' samples. Input material: naive CXCR3+ CD8+ T cells from blood. The intended sense of this specimen's cell subset or site label: CD45RO-CCR7+CD27+CD95- naive CD8+ T cells expressing CXCR3 (TNR3+). CDR3 sequence: CSVNWEVLGTEAFF.